The sequence of this T cell receptor (beta chain) was determined in a study of blood T cell repertoires in COVID-19 (dated by TCRdb to the early 2020s). In terms of the full investigation: The collaborator samples originated in the United States, Italy and Spain and spanned the acute and convalescent phases of COVID-19. The material from the prospective study consisted of cDNA or gDNA derived from T cells, B-cell-depleted T cells, or PBMCs. Sample metadata almost always included a de-identified subject ID, COVID-19 status, age in years and sex. Subjects who had been exposed to COVID-19, were actively infected with it, or had recovered from it provided the deeply sampled blood TCRbeta repertoires that made up the dataset. The samples were drawn from the first 160 participants of the ongoing ImmuneRACE study and from under 1,500 subjects provided by 6 global collaborators. A freely available public database, intended as a resource for researchers studying the immune response to SARS-CoV-2, is where the repertoires were released. Where HLA class I and class II types were available, the types were taken from metadata supplied by the sample provider, not from assay-based typing.

For this clone: This receptor's antigen is unknown. The sample holds no much larger clone one base away, and base qualities are not on file.

The collaborating institutions used their own protocols to collect whole blood in K2EDTA tubes. For TCRbeta analysis, collaborators shipped samples in one of three forms: frozen whole blood, isolated PBMCs, or DNA extracted from either of those sample types. Study-level results and caveats: How much clinical and demographic metadata was included differed by source and by participant, and the metadata was provided uncurated.

From V the trimming removes 6 bases and from J it removes 5 bases, while the gene matches leave 5 bases of the junction unaccounted for. The CDR3 covers 14 residues, taking in both the cysteine and the phenylalanine. The CDR3 DNA has 42 bases and is translated from base 1. CDR1 MGHRA and CDR2 YSYEKL are derived from the germline V gene. TCRbeta CDR3 regions were amplified from genomic DNA using the immunoSEQ Assay, a bias-controlled multiplex PCR. The original pipeline was this. The number of nucleated cells in each sample was estimated from the amplification of reference gene primers within the assay. To quantify the absolute abundance of each unique TCRbeta CDR3 rearrangement, sequence reads were collapsed and filtered. For each sample, productive Simpson clonality was calculated by taking the square root of Simpson's diversity index across productive rearrangements. The immuneACCESS repertoire file appears here via TCRdb, limited to in-frame rearrangements. These files lack a portion of the clones; in checked studies, under half of the deficit traces to unresolved V genes, and the cause of the others is not known. V, J and clone size are taken as reported in that table, and D and trimming were inferred from the DNA itself. The sample yields roughly 100,000 clones; 60% to 80% were counted once. The ten largest make up 7.5% to 10% of the sample.

This receptor was identified in a man aged 60 to 69 with active or convalescent COVID-19. The rearrangement joined TRBV4-1 to TRBJ2-3; 10 central bases correspond to TRBD1. The material sequenced was peripheral blood. The DNA sequence reads TGCGCCAGCAGGGGGGACAGGGGTGGAGATACGCAGTATTTT. This encodes CASRGDRGGDTQYF.